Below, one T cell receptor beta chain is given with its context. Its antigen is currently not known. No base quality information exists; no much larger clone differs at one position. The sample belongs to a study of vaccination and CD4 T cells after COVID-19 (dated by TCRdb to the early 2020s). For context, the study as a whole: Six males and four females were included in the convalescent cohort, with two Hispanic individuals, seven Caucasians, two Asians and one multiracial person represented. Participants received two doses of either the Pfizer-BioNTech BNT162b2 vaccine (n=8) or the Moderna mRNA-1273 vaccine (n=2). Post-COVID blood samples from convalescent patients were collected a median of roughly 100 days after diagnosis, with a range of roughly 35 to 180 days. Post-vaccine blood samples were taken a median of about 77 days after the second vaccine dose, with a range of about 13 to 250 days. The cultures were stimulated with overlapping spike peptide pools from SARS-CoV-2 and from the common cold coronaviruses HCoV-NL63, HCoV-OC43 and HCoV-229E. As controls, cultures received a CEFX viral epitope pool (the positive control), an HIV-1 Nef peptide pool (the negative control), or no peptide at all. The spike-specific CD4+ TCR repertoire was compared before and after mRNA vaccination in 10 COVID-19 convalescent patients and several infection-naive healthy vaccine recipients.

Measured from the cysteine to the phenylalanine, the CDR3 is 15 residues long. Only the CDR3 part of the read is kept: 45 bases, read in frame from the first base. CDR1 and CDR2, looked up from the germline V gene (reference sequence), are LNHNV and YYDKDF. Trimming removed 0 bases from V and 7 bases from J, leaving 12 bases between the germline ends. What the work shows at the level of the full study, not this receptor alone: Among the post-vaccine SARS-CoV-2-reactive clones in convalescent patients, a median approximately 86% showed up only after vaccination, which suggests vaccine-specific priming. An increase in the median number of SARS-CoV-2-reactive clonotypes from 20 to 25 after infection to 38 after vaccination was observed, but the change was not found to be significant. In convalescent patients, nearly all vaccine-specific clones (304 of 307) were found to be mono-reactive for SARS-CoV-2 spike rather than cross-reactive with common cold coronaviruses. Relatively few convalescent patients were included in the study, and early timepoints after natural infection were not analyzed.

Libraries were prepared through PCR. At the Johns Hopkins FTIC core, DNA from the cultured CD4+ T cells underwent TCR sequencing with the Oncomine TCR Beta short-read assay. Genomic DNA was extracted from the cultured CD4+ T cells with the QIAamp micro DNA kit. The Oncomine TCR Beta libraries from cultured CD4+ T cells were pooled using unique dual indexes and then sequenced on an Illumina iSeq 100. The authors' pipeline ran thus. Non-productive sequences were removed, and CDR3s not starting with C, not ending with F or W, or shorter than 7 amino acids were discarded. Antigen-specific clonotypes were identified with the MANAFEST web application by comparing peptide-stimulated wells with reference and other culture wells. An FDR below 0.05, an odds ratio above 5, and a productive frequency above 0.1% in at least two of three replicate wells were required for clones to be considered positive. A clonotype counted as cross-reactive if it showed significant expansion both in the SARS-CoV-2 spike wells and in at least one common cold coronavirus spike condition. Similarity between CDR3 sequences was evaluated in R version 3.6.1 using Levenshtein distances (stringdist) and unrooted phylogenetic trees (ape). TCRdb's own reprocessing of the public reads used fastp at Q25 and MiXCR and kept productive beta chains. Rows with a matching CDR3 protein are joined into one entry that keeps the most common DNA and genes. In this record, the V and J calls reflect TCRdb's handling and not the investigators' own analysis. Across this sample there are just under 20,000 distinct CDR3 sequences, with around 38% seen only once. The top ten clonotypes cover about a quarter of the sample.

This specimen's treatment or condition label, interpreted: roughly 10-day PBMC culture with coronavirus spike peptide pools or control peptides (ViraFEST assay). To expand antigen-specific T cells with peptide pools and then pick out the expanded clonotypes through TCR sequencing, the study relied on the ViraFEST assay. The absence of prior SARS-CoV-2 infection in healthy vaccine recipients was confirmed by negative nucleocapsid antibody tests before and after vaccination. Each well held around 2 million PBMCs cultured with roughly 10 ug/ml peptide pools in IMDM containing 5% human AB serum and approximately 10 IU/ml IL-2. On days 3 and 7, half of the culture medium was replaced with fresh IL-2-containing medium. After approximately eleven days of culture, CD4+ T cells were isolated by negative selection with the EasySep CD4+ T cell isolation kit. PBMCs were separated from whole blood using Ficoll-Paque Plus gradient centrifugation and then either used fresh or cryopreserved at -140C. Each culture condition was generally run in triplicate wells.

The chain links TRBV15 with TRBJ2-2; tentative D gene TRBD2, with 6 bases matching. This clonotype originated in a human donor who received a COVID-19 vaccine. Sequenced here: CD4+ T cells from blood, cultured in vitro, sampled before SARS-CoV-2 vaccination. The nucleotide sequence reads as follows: TGTGCCACCAGCAGAGATCATGTAGCGGTCGGGGAGCTGTTTTTT. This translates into CATSRDHVAVGELFF. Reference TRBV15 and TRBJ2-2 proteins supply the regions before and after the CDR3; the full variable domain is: DAMVIQNPRYQVTQFGKPVTLSCSQTLNHNVMYWYQQKSSQAPKLLFHYYDKDFNNEADTPDNFQSRRPNTSFCFLDIRSPGLGDTAMYLCATSRDHVAVGELFFGEGSRLTVL.